Detailed here is one T cell receptor beta chain. Its antigen is as yet unknown. Germline-derived CDR1 and CDR2 are MDHEN and SYDVKM. The V end lost 6 bases, the J end lost 8 bases, and 7 bases lay between the germline ends. The CDR3 runs 11 residues. This specimen belongs to a study of T cells in Graves' hyperthyroidism and ophthalmopathy. Study at large: Peripheral blood was taken when the disease was first diagnosed, before any treatment began.

Study-wide results and limits: Ophthalmopathy was model-predicted a median approximately 6.4 months pre-onset.

Subjects aged 18 to 65 presented with newly diagnosed hyperthyroidism of less than 2 months' duration. On the basis of clinical symptoms, serum thyroxine and TRAb, thyroid ultrasound and orbital computed tomography, diagnoses were made. RNA transcripts gave rise to amplified TCR beta CDR3 regions. HTBI primers were used for first-round RT-PCR of the TCR CDR3. MiXCR, applied by TCRdb to the multiplex PCR reads, yields one record per CDR3 protein. Altogether under 300,000 distinct CDR3 sequences are present, roughly 15% being singletons, with the ten largest covering less than 8%. The sequence was obtained from a middle-aged woman with Graves' hyperthyroidism. The source material was blood. This chain uses TRBV28 with TRBJ2-2; no clear D. This chain's CDR3 is CASRIGGELFF. The CDR3 DNA reads TGTGCCAGCAGGATCGGGGGGGAGCTGTTTTTT.